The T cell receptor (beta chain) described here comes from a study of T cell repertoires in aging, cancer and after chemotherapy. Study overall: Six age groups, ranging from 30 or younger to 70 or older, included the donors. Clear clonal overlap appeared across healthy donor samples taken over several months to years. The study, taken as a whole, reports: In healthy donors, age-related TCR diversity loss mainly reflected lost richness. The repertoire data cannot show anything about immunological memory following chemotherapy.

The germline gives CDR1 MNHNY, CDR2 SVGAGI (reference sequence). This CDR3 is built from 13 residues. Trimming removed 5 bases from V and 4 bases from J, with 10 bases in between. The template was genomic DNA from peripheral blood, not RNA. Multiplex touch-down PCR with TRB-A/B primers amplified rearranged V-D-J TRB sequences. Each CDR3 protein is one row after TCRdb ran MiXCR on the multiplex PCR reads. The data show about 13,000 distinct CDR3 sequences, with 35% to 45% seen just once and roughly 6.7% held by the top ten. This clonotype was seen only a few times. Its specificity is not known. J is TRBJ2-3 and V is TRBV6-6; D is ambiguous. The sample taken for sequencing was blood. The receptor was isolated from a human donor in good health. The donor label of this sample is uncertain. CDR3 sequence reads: CASSLQGADTQYF. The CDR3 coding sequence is TGTGCCAGCAGTCTCCAAGGCGCAGATACGCAGTATTTT.